These 28 T cell receptor beta chains were sequenced from one sample in a study of T cell responses to AZD1222 COVID-19 vaccine. Libraries were prepared by immunoSEQ multiplex PCR; TCRdb keeps only in-frame clonotypes and omits some of them. The table has about 140,000 clones, over 85% seen once. The material was peripheral blood, obtained on day 0 of MenACWY control vaccination. The receptors come from an adult in good health.

The chain has TRBV10-1 and TRBJ2-1, with D unresolved. CDR1 WNHNN and CDR2 SYGVQD come from the germline V gene (reference sequence). The CDR3 has 15 residues. V lost 3 bases and J lost 2, with 11 bases in between. CDR3 coding DNA: TGCGCCAGCAGTGACGGTCTTCACCCCTACAATGAGCAGTTCTTC. Amino acids: CASSDGLHPYNEQFF.

The gene calls are TRBV6-5 and TRBJ1-5; D is undetermined. The V gene lost 6 bases and the J gene lost 4 bases, with 10 bases spanning the gap. Germline CDR1 is MNHEY and CDR2 is SVGAGI. The CDR3 spans 13 residues. The CDR3 reads CASRSQLNQPQHF. The CDR3 DNA reads TGTGCCAGCAGGAGTCAGCTTAATCAGCCCCAGCATTTT.

DNA of the CDR3: TGTGCCTGGAGTTTAGTGGCGGGTGAAGCTTTCTTT. Residues: CAWSLVAGEAFF. V gene TRBV30 combines with J gene TRBJ1-1; D not certain. Germline V CDR1 and CDR2: GTSNPN, SVGIG (reference sequence). The CDR3 is 12 amino acids. Deletions cut 2 bases from V and 7 bases from J, with 11 bases between. Looking up the rest from reference TRBV30 and TRBJ1-1 gives the full variable domain: SQTIHQWPATLVQPVGSPLSLECTVEGTSNPNLYWYRQAAGRGLQLLFYSVGIGQISSEVPQNLSASRPQDRQFILSSKKLLLSDSGFYLCAWSLVAGEAFFGQGTRLTVV.

V is TRBV13 and J is TRBJ1-2; no firm D call. The germline gives CDR1 PRHDT, CDR2 FYEKMQ (reference sequence). The CDR3 extends over 13 amino acids. Trimming left V 5 bases short and J 4 bases short, with 11 bases between. Here the CDR3 reads CASSPRTIYGYTF. As DNA, the CDR3 is TGTGCCAGCAGCCCCCGGACGATCTATGGCTACACCTTC.

This chain links TRBV30 with TRBJ1-5, with TRBD1 matching over 8 bases. Germline V gene sequence: CDR1 GTSNPN, CDR2 SVGIG (reference sequence). The CDR3 has 15 residues. Trimming removed 1 base from V and 2 bases from J; junction bases left unmatched: 4. CDR3 in DNA: TGTGCCTGGAGTGCGGACAGGGCTGGCAATCAGCCCCAGCATTTT. As protein: CAWSADRAGNQPQHF.

The chain combines TRBV19 with TRBJ2-2; 8 bases are shared with TRBD2. Germline loops: CDR1 LNHDA, CDR2 SQIVND (reference sequence). This CDR3 has 18 amino acids. Unmatched junction bases numbered 9, after V lost 3 bases and J lost 0 bases. CDR3 region: CASSITSGTFANTGELFF. In DNA form, the CDR3 reads TGTGCCAGTAGTATTACTAGCGGAACCTTCGCGAACACCGGGGAGCTGTTTTTT.

This clone has only one observation. V usage is TRBV6-5 and J usage is TRBJ1-4; possibly TRBD1 for D (6 bases). The V gene's germline CDR1 is MNHEY and CDR2 SVGAGI. The V and J ends lost 7 bases and 0 bases respectively, with 12 bases between them. The CDR3 is made up of 15 amino acids. Here the CDR3 DNA reads TGTGCCAGCAAGCCCAGGACAGCAACTAATGAAAAACTGTTTTTT. It encodes CASKPRTATNEKLFF.

The chain joins TRBV28 to TRBJ1-1, with TRBD1 as a possible D gene (5 bases). The germline V and J ends were trimmed by 6 bases and 0 bases, with 14 bases remaining between them. Germline CDR1 is MDHEN and CDR2 is SYDVKM. CDR3 size: 15 residues. The CDR3 sequence: CASRPHGGVNTEAFF. The CDR3 region has the DNA TGTGCCAGCAGACCTCATGGGGGAGTGAACACTGAAGCTTTCTTT.

The gene calls are TRBV18 and TRBJ1-3; weak D call: TRBD1 (6 bases). V lost 6 bases and J 0 bases, leaving 9 bases between the germline ends. The CDR3 consists of 14 residues. From germline, CDR1 is KGHSH and CDR2 LQKENI. In nucleotides, the CDR3 is TGTGCCAGCTCCGGGGGCTTCTCTGGAAACACCATATATTTT. It specifies CASSGGFSGNTIYF.

The V gene is TRBV19, the J gene TRBJ1-4; D remains ambiguous. Germline values: CDR1 LNHDA, CDR2 SQIVND (reference sequence). The V gene lost 8 bases and the J gene lost 7 bases, with 14 bases spanning the gap. The CDR3 loop spans 13 amino acids. The DNA for the CDR3 is TGTGCCAGTGCCGCTCGCGGGCCTGAAAAACTGTTTTTT. Translated: CASAARGPEKLFF.

This sequence joins TRBV28 and TRBJ1-1, with 7 bases identical to TRBD1. CDR3 length equals 14 residues. V was pared by 6 bases and J by 0 bases, with 4 bases of the junction left unmatched. Germline values: CDR1 MDHEN, CDR2 SYDVKM. In nucleotides, the CDR3 is TGTGCCAGCAGCACGGGACAGCTGAACACTGAAGCTTTCTTT. It is translated as CASSTGQLNTEAFF.

This sequence joins TRBV13 and TRBJ1-6; D is possibly TRBD1 (6 bases). The CDR3 extends over 15 amino acids. The V end was cut by 0 bases, the J end by 8 bases, with 11 bases between. The V gene's germline CDR1 is PRHDT and CDR2 FYEKMQ (reference sequence). The DNA of the CDR3 is TGTGCCAGCAGCTTAGGGCAGGGGCTCGATTCACCCCTCCACTTT. This codes for CASSLGQGLDSPLHF.

This clone was observed once. The V and J genes are TRBV6-5 and TRBJ1-2; TRBD1 matches 8 bases. Germline V gene data show CDR1 as MNHEY and CDR2 as SVGAGI. The CDR3 contains 14 residues. V dropped 5 bases and J dropped 4; count of bases not matched to a gene: 6. The CDR3 coding sequence is TGTGCCAGCAGTATGCAGGGGGCTTCCTATGGCTACACCTTC. As protein: CASSMQGASYGYTF.

On this clone: The sample holds other DNA sequences that translate to the same CDR3. The chain combines TRBV5-1 with TRBJ2-7, with 7 bases identical to TRBD1. The CDR3 is 13 amino acids. Germline V lookup: CDR1 SGHRS, CDR2 YFSETQ. The V segment lost 4 bases and the J segment 2 bases; nucleotides outside the gene matches: 3. The CDR3 sequence: CASSPGTAYEQYF. DNA for the CDR3: TGCGCCAGCAGCCCCGGGACAGCCTACGAGCAGTACTTC.

The chain combines TRBV3-1 (or the pseudogene TRBV3-2) with TRBJ1-6, with D perhaps matching TRBD1 (5 bases). V lost 0 bases and J lost 14, with 17 bases in between. Per the germline V gene, CDR1 is LGHDT and CDR2 is YNNKEL (reference sequence). The CDR3 totals 15 residues. The CDR3 coding sequence is TGTGCCAGCAGCCAAGATTCTGAGGGGTTTTATACCCTCCACTTT. It encodes CASSQDSEGFYTLHF.

This clone came up once. The V gene is TRBV20-1, the J gene TRBJ1-4, with D possibly being TRBD1 (6 bases). Germline CDR1 and CDR2: DFQATT and SNEGSKA (reference sequence). CDR3 length equals 13 residues. Trimming stripped 3 bases from V and 8 bases from J, with 13 bases between. The DNA of the CDR3 is TGCAGTGCTAGTCGTCAGGGGAGGGAAAAACTGTTTTTT. It encodes CSASRQGREKLFF.

The gene calls are TRBV15 and TRBJ2-5; D ambiguous. The CDR3 is 15 residues long. In germline, CDR1 is LNHNV, CDR2 YYDKDF (reference sequence). V was cut by 3 bases and J by 5 bases, with 16 bases left in between. The CDR3 nucleotides read TGTGCCACCAGCAGCGAACTCGCATCAGTCGAGACCCAGTACTTC. Translated: CATSSELASVETQYF.

The chain couples TRBV11-2 to TRBJ1-6; possible D gene TRBD1, 6 bases. The V gene lost 4 bases and the J gene lost 7 bases, with 14 bases spanning the gap. The germline CDR1 and CDR2 sequences are SGHAT and FQNNGV. The CDR3 contains 15 residues. The CDR3 sequence: CASSSQQGGNSPLHF. Written as DNA, the CDR3 is TGTGCCAGCAGCTCCCAACAGGGTGGGAATTCACCCCTCCACTTT.

This chain links TRBV15 with TRBJ2-1; 8 bases are shared with TRBD2. V was pared by 0 bases and J by 7 bases, with 5 bases of the junction left unmatched. The CDR3 runs to 15 residues. Germline loops: CDR1 LNHNV, CDR2 YYDKDF (reference sequence). In DNA, the CDR3 is TGTGCCACCAGCAGAGATCGGGGACTAGGGAATGAGCAGTTCTTC. Translation gives CATSRDRGLGNEQFF.

The V gene is TRBV19, the J gene TRBJ2-2; D is unclear. This CDR3 is built from 12 residues. Germline V gene data show CDR1 as LNHDA and CDR2 as SQIVND (reference sequence). V lost 5 bases, J lost 3 bases, and 4 bases lay in between. The CDR3 DNA reads TGTGCCAGTAGTCTATACACCGGGGAGCTGTTTTTT. It is translated as CASSLYTGELFF.

The V and J genes are TRBV5-1 and TRBJ1-1, with D possibly matching TRBD1 (6 bases). In germline, CDR1 is SGHRS, CDR2 YFSETQ. V shed 3 bases and J shed 3 bases, with 15 bases lying between them. This CDR3 comprises 15 residues. Here the CDR3 reads CASSSMGGSDTEAFF. The CDR3 nucleotides are TGCGCCAGCAGCTCGATGGGGGGCTCGGACACTGAAGCTTTCTTT.

The rearrangement uses TRBV4-2 and TRBJ1-5, with a possible D match to TRBD1 (6 bases). CDR3 length: 16 amino acids. Trimming removed 0 bases from V and 4 bases from J, with 13 bases in between. Germline V gene sequence: CDR1 LGHNA, CDR2 YNFKEQ. The CDR3 loop is CASSQDGQGKNQPQHF. CDR3 DNA sequence: TGTGCCAGCAGCCAAGATGGGCAGGGGAAAAATCAGCCCCAGCATTTT.

This clone was seen more than once but under ten times. Other DNA sequences from this sample encode an identical CDR3 as well. The rearrangement joins TRBV7-2 to TRBJ2-5, with TRBD1 as a possible D gene (6 bases). Germline V gene sequence: CDR1 SGHTA, CDR2 FQGNSA. The V end lost 4 bases, the J end lost 5 bases, and 11 bases lay between the germline ends. The CDR3 has 13 amino acids. The CDR3 DNA sequence: TGTGCCAGCAGCTACAGGGTTCAGGAGACCCAGTACTTC. Its protein product is CASSYRVQETQYF.

The chain employs TRBV19 and TRBJ2-1; no firm D call. The CDR3 consists of 15 residues. CDR1 is LNHDA, CDR2 SQIVND, per germline (reference sequence). Trimming cost V 10 bases and J 4 bases, with 20 bases left between them. The CDR3 is CATHEGGYQYNEQFF. The CDR3 DNA reads as TGTGCCACCCATGAAGGTGGATACCAATACAATGAGCAGTTCTTC. Full variable domain (outside the CDR3, taken from reference TRBV19 and TRBJ2-1): DGGITQSPKYLFRKEGQNVTLSCEQNLNHDAMYWYRQDPGQGLRLIYYSQIVNDFQKGDIAEGYSVSREKKESFPLTVTSAQKNPTAFYLCATHEGGYQYNEQFFGPGTRLTVL.

V and J are TRBV2 and TRBJ1-5, with 10 bases that match TRBD1. Germline V gives CDR1 SNHLY, CDR2 FYNNEI. This CDR3 is 14 amino acids long. Trimming took 6 bases from V and 7 from J; bases not matched to a gene: 6. The CDR3 here is CASRLTGGDQPQHF. CDR3 nucleotide sequence: TGTGCCAGCAGATTGACAGGGGGCGACCAGCCCCAGCATTTT. The variable domain in full, with the rest retrieved from reference TRBV2 and TRBJ1-5, is EPEVTQTPSHQVTQMGQEVILRCVPISNHLYFYWYRQILGQKVEFLVSFYNNEISEKSEIFDDQFSVERPDGSNFTLKIRSTKLEDSAMYFCASRLTGGDQPQHFGDGTRLSIL.

The rearrangement joins TRBV24-1 to TRBJ2-1, with D perhaps TRBD1 (5 bases). V was shortened by 8 bases and J by 0 bases, with 10 bases between the two germline ends. CDR3 length equals 14 residues. Per the germline V gene, CDR1 is KGHDR and CDR2 is SFDVKD. Written as DNA, the CDR3 is TGTGCCACCAACAGGCGGAGCTCCTACAATGAGCAGTTCTTC. This sequence encodes CATNRRSSYNEQFF.

The genes are TRBV7-2 and TRBJ1-2; D remains ambiguous. The CDR3 contains 14 residues. V gave up 1 base and J gave up 7 bases, with 13 bases separating them. The germline gives CDR1 SGHTA, CDR2 FQGNSA. The CDR3 nucleotides read TGTGCCAGCAGCTTAGGTGGGCGAGAAGCTGGCTACACCTTC. Its translation is CASSLGGREAGYTF.

The V and J genes are TRBV2 and TRBJ1-5, with D perhaps TRBD1 (6 bases). Looked up from germline, CDR1 is SNHLY and CDR2 is FYNNEI. The CDR3 contains 15 residues. V lost 2 bases and J 7 bases, leaving 15 bases between the germline ends. The chain's CDR3 is CASSEMGGRVQPQHF. CDR3 nucleotides: TGTGCCAGCAGTGAAATGGGGGGCAGGGTCCAGCCCCAGCATTTT.